This is a list of T cell receptor beta chains from one sample in a study of response to subunit inactivated influenza vaccine. TCRdb reprocessed the RT-PCR reads via MiXCR and lists one record per CDR3 protein. The data show hundreds of thousands of distinct CDR3 sequences, 20% to 25% seen once. Specimen: PBMCs from blood, collected around 22 months after vaccination. The receptors were sampled from a man aged 45 to 75 who received an inactivated influenza vaccine. The CDR3 runs from the conserved cysteine through the conserved F or W. The D gene is left open where the match is weak. For some rows the clone size is stated as once, few or many, or as a class when expanded; others skip it.

D,V,size,J,DNA,CDR3
TRBD1,TRBV28,few,TRBJ2-5,TGTGCCAGCAGTTTCTCCGGGACAGCAAAAGAGACCCAGTACTTC,CASSFSGTAKETQYF
TRBD2,TRBV11-2,few,TRBJ2-3,TGTGCCAGCAGCTTAGATCCCATGGCTAGCGGGGGGAAGGATACGCAGTATTTT,CASSLDPMASGGKDTQYF
TRBD2,TRBV12-3/TRBV12-4,-,TRBJ2-5,TGTGCCAGCAGCCCTACTAGCGGAAGCGGGCGAGAGACCCAGTACTTC,CASSPTSGSGRETQYF
-,TRBV9,-,TRBJ2-1,TGTGCCAGCAGCGTAGAGTCCTACAATGAGCAGTTCTTC,CASSVESYNEQFF
TRBD1,TRBV4-2,few,TRBJ1-1,TGTGCCAGCAGCCAAACGGGACAGGGTAGGGGCACTGAAGCTTTCTTT,CASSQTGQGRGTEAFF
-,TRBV7-9,many,TRBJ1-1,TGTGCCAGCAGTTTGGGGGCAAATGAAGCTTTCTTT,CASSLGANEAFF
TRBD1,TRBV10-3,few,TRBJ1-4,TGTGCCATCAGCATAAACAGGGGAAATAATGAAAAACTGTTTTTT,CAISINRGNNEKLFF
-,TRBV28,-,TRBJ2-7,TGTGCCAGCACCCAAGTTAAGTCCTACGAGCAGTACTTC,CASTQVKSYEQYF
TRBD1,TRBV6-2/TRBV6-3,few,TRBJ2-7,TGTGCCAGCAGTGTGGGACAGTTACTCTACGAGCAGTACTTC,CASSVGQLLYEQYF
-,TRBV12-3/TRBV12-4,few,TRBJ2-2,TGTGCCAGCAGCCTAACGGATCCCGGGGAGCTGTTTTTT,CASSLTDPGELFF
-,TRBV2,-,TRBJ2-7,TGTGCCAGCAGTGAGTGGATTGATCCAAAAGAGCAGTACTTC,CASSEWIDPKEQYF
-,TRBV6-1,once,TRBJ2-1,TGTGCCAGCAGACTGGACAGTAACTCCTACAATGAGCAGTTCTTC,CASRLDSNSYNEQFF
TRBD1,TRBV7-2,few,TRBJ2-7,TGTGCCAGCACCAAGACCGCCGCCGGACAGGGCTACGAGCAGTACTTC,CASTKTAAGQGYEQYF
-,TRBV28,-,TRBJ2-5,TGTGCCAGCAGTTCGGCACGGACCCAGTACTTC,CASSSARTQYF
-,TRBV7-3,few,TRBJ2-2,TGTGCCAGCAGCCCATACGCGAACACCGGGGAGCTGTTTTTT,CASSPYANTGELFF
-,TRBV5-1,many,TRBJ1-1,TGCGCCAGCAGCTTGGGTGCAGGCACCGAAGCTTTCTTT,CASSLGAGTEAFF
-,TRBV12-3/TRBV12-4,-,TRBJ2-5,TGTGCCAGCAGTGCGTCCTCTTGGGAGACCCAGTACTTC,CASSASSWETQYF
-,TRBV29-1,-,TRBJ2-3,TGCAGCGTTGTTAGATATTCCACAGATACGCAGTATTTT,CSVVRYSTDTQYF
-,TRBV4-3,-,TRBJ1-5,TGCGCCAGCAGCCAAGACTTAAGGGGCGGCAATCAGCCCCAGCATTTT,CASSQDLRGGNQPQHF
TRBD1,TRBV28,-,TRBJ2-2,TGTGCCAGCAGAAGGGGGCGCGGGTACACCGGGGAGCTGTTTTTT,CASRRGRGYTGELFF
-,TRBV20-1,many,TRBJ1-2,TGCAGTGCTCCATCCGGGCCGCTGGGTTTCAACTATGGCTACACCTTC,CSAPSGPLGFNYGYTF
-,TRBV7-9,few,TRBJ2-3,TGTGCCAGCACTAGCACAGATACGCAGTATTTT,CASTSTDTQYF
-,TRBV12-3/TRBV12-4,-,TRBJ2-4,TGTGCCAGCAGTTTAATGGGACGGGCCAAAAACATTCAGTACTTC,CASSLMGRAKNIQYF
TRBD1,TRBV6-2/TRBV6-3,few,TRBJ1-5,TGTGCCAGCACTGACAGGGAGAGTCAGCCCCAGCATTTT,CASTDRESQPQHF
-,TRBV7-7,many,TRBJ1-1,TGTGCTAGCAGCCCGATCGGGGGAGGCGGCACTGAAGCTTTCTTT,CASSPIGGGGTEAFF
-,TRBV21-1,-,TRBJ1-1,TGTGCCAGCAGTACAGGCCCTGTGTTT,CASSTGPVF
-,TRBV5-1,-,TRBJ1-1,TGCGCCAGCAGCTTGCGAGCCAATTTGAACACTGAAGCTTTCTTT,CASSLRANLNTEAFF
TRBD1,TRBV5-5,-,TRBJ1-3,TGTGCCAGCTGGGACAGGGACTCTGGAAACACCATATATTTT,CASWDRDSGNTIYF
TRBD1,TRBV18,few,TRBJ1-4,TGTGCCAGCTCATCGGACAGGGGGGAAGCAACTAATGAAAAACTGTTTTTT,CASSSDRGEATNEKLFF
TRBD1,TRBV6-2/TRBV6-3,-,TRBJ1-1,TGTGCCAGCACTATGTTAGGAGGGGGCGTAACTGAAGCTTTCTTT,CASTMLGGGVTEAFF
TRBD1,TRBV20-1,few,TRBJ1-2,TGCAGTGCTAGAGATACCCAGGGGGAGTTGGATGGCTACACCTTC,CSARDTQGELDGYTF
-,TRBV7-2,-,TRBJ2-3,TGTGCCAGCAGCCCCCCTGACAGACTCGATACGCAGTATTTT,CASSPPDRLDTQYF
-,TRBV20-1,few,TRBJ1-6,TGCAGTGCTAGAGGGGGGGGTTATTCACCCCTCCACTTT,CSARGGGYSPLHF
TRBD1,TRBV7-2,-,TRBJ2-7,TGTGCCAGCAGCTTAGTCTCCGACAGGGCCTACGAGCAGTACTTC,CASSLVSDRAYEQYF
-,TRBV20-1,-,TRBJ2-7,TGCAGTGCCCGATCTGCAGGGCCAGCGGACGAGCAGTACTTC,CSARSAGPADEQYF
-,TRBV10-3,few,TRBJ1-2,TGTGCCATCAGTCGGGAAAACTATGGCTACACCTTC,CAISRENYGYTF
TRBD1,TRBV20-1,many,TRBJ1-2,TGCAGTGCTGGACAGGGAGAAAACTATGGCTACACCTTC,CSAGQGENYGYTF
-,TRBV28,-,TRBJ1-3,TGTGCCAGCAGTTTATGGAGACTTTTGAGCTCTGGAAACACCATATATTTT,CASSLWRLLSSGNTIYF
-,TRBV5-6,-,TRBJ2-7,TGTGCCAGCAGCTTGGGTTGGGACGAGCAGTACTTC,CASSLGWDEQYF
TRBD1,TRBV12-3/TRBV12-4,many,TRBJ1-2,TGTGCCAGCAGTTTGGGGACAGGGGGGGGCTACACCTTC,CASSLGTGGGYTF
-,TRBV4-3,-,TRBJ1-2,TGCGCCAGCAGCCAAGATCGGGAGGTTGACAGATACTACTATGGCTACACCTTC,CASSQDREVDRYYYGYTF
-,TRBV20-1,many,TRBJ2-5,TGCAGTGGGAGGACTACACAAGAGACCCAGTACTTC,CSGRTTQETQYF
-,TRBV20-1,many,TRBJ1-6,TGCAGTGCTAGAGATCCCCCGTCCCTCCACTTT,CSARDPPSLHF
-,TRBV16,-,TRBJ1-4,TGTGCCAGCAGCCGAAGGACACCTGAAAAACTGTTTTTT,CASSRRTPEKLFF
-,TRBV4-1,-,TRBJ1-5,TGCGCCAGCCGCAGACAGAGCTACACCAATCAGCCCCAGCATTTT,CASRRQSYTNQPQHF
TRBD1,TRBV5-1,few,TRBJ2-7,TGCGCCAGCAGCACCGGGGACAGGGGTCCCTACGAGCAGTACTTC,CASSTGDRGPYEQYF
TRBD1,TRBV6-2/TRBV6-3,-,TRBJ1-1,TGTGCCAGCAGAGAAAACAGGGGAAAAGCTTTCTTT,CASRENRGKAFF